The 12 T cell receptor beta chains given below trace back to one sample, sequenced in a study of blood T cell repertoires in COVID-19. The data were produced by immunoSEQ multiplex PCR, yet TCRdb's version contains in-frame clones alone and is incomplete. The sample has under 75,000 clones; 80% to 90% are singletons. Material for sequencing was peripheral blood. The receptors derive from a middle-aged man with acute or convalescent COVID-19.

V is TRBV30 and J is TRBJ1-1, with a weak D call TRBD1 (5 bases). CDR1 is GTSNPN and CDR2 is SVGIG in the germline V gene (reference sequence). Trimming shortened V by 3 bases and J by 4 bases, and 18 bases separated the two germline ends. This CDR3 is 15 amino acids long. The CDR3 coding sequence is TGTGCCTGGAGGAACATCCCAGGGATAGGCACTGAAGCTTTCTTT. As protein: CAWRNIPGIGTEAFF. The variable domain in full, completed from reference TRBV30 and TRBJ1-1, reads SQTIHQWPATLVQPVGSPLSLECTVEGTSNPNLYWYRQAAGRGLQLLFYSVGIGQISSEVPQNLSASRPQDRQFILSSKKLLLSDSGFYLCAWRNIPGIGTEAFFGQGTRLTVV.

The chain has TRBV18 and TRBJ1-4; the D is unclear. This CDR3 region has 15 residues. CDR1 KGHSH and CDR2 LQKENI come from the germline V gene. The ends were cut back, 4 bases at V and 0 bases at J, with 9 bases in the middle. DNA of the CDR3: TGTGCCAGCTCACTCGGGAGTGCAACTAATGAAAAACTGTTTTTT. Amino acid sequence: CASSLGSATNEKLFF.

The chain couples TRBV6-5 to TRBJ2-1, with 10 positions matching TRBD2. Germline V gene lookup returns CDR1 MNHEY and CDR2 SVGAGI. The CDR3 sequence is 15 residues long. The trim removed 4 bases at V and 8 bases at J, leaving 8 bases unmatched. The CDR3 bases are TGTGCCAGCAGTTCAAGCGGGAGGGCCGTCTATGAGCAGTTCTTC. This gives the protein CASSSSGRAVYEQFF.

The V and J genes are TRBV4-2 and TRBJ1-1; 8 bases map to TRBD1. The CDR3 totals 13 residues. Trimming removed 9 bases from V and 4 bases from J; junction bases left unmatched: 7. Germline CDR1 LGHNA, CDR2 YNFKEQ. CDR3 sequence: CARLRGRSTEAFF. In DNA, the CDR3 is TGTGCCAGGCTCAGGGGGCGAAGCACTGAAGCTTTCTTT.

In DNA, the CDR3 is TGTGCCAGCAGCTTAGGAGGGAGAGCCTACGAGCAGTACTTC. Its translation is CASSLGGRAYEQYF. The V and J genes are TRBV11-1 and TRBJ2-7; a weak D match, TRBD2 (5 bases). V lost 1 base and J lost 2, with 9 bases in between. The V gene's germline CDR1 is SGHAT and CDR2 FQDESV (reference sequence). This CDR3 has 14 residues. The entire variable domain, with the rest obtained from reference TRBV11-1 and TRBJ2-7, is as follows: EAEVAQSPRYKITEKSQAVAFWCDPISGHATLYWYRQILGQGPELLVQFQDESVVDDSQLPKDRFSAERLKGVDSTLKIQPAELGDSAMYLCASSLGGRAYEQYFGPGTRLTVT.

The genes are TRBV24-1 and TRBJ1-2; D not resolved. Trimming took off 2 bases at V and 4 bases at J, with 16 bases between the two ends. Germline CDR1 KGHDR, CDR2 SFDVKD. The CDR3 extends over 16 amino acids. As DNA, the CDR3 is TGTGCCACCAGTGATTCAACAGCCCAAAGCTTCTATGGCTACACCTTC. Translated, it gives CATSDSTAQSFYGYTF.

This sequence joins TRBV18 and TRBJ2-5, with no clear D. CDR3 length equals 12 residues. Germline CDR1 is KGHSH and CDR2 is LQKENI. The V end was cut by 6 bases, the J end by 2 bases, with 7 bases between. Here the CDR3 reads CASSDTQETQYF. Written as DNA, the CDR3 is TGTGCCAGCTCCGACACGCAAGAGACCCAGTACTTC.

This chain connects TRBV4-3 to TRBJ2-3; no firm D call. This CDR3 has 19 amino acids. The V end lost 1 base, the J end lost 2 bases, and 22 bases lay between the germline ends. Per germline, CDR1 LGHNA and CDR2 YSLEER. The CDR3 nucleotides are TGCGCCAGCAGCCAAGCCTCAGAGTATAGAGAGGATTTCACAGATACGCAGTATTTT. Its protein is CASSQASEYREDFTDTQYF.

This clone was seen more than once but under ten times. This sequence joins TRBV30 and TRBJ1-6; D unresolved. From germline, CDR1 is GTSNPN and CDR2 SVGIG (reference sequence). The CDR3 covers 13 residues. Trimming stripped 0 bases from V and 11 bases from J, with 11 bases between. DNA of the CDR3: TGTGCCTGGAGTGTACGTGATAGAACACCCCTCCACTTT. Residues: CAWSVRDRTPLHF.

The V gene is TRBV6-1, the J gene TRBJ2-7, with a tentative D call TRBD1 (5 bases). V lost 2 bases and J 12 bases, leaving 14 bases between the germline ends. This CDR3 is 12 amino acids long. CDR1 MNHNS and CDR2 SASEGT come from the germline V gene. The CDR3 DNA reads as TGTGCCAGCAGTGAATCGGCGGACACTCCGTACGTC. Encoded protein: CASSESADTPYV.

The chain uses TRBV5-8 and TRBJ2-7; D perhaps matches TRBD2 (7 bases). V lost 4 bases and J lost 6, with 17 bases in between. The CDR3 is made up of 14 amino acids. CDR1 is SGHTS and CDR2 is YDEGEE in the germline V gene. CDR3 loop: CASSLDVGGAEQYV. The CDR3, as DNA: TGTGCCAGCAGCCTTGACGTGGGGGGGGCCGAGCAGTACGTC.

The V call is TRBV9, the J call TRBJ2-1, with 7 bases aligning to TRBD2. The CDR3 is made up of 15 amino acids. Germline loops: CDR1 SGDLS, CDR2 YYNGEE. Trimming removed 2 bases from V and 6 bases from J; junction bases left unmatched: 8. CDR3 region: CASSVSGGSTNEQFF. CDR3 coding DNA: TGTGCCAGCAGCGTCTCAGGCGGGAGCACCAATGAGCAGTTCTTC.